This TCR beta chain was sequenced for a study of blood T cell repertoires in COVID-19. The overall study: Sites across the United States, Italy and Spain contributed samples from acute and convalescent COVID-19. The cDNA or gDNA used as material had been derived from T cells, B-cell-depleted T cells, or PBMCs.

There are 17 residues in the CDR3. Source study methods: Reference gene primer amplification gave estimated nucleated cell counts. Repertoires were generated with immunoSEQ multiplex PCR, while TCRdb's copy carries only in-frame clones and drops some. V, J and clone size are those of that table, while D and trimming were read from the DNA. The data hold fewer than 250,000 clones, with 84% observed a single time. The source is a woman in her seventies with active or convalescent COVID-19. The gene calls are TRBV12-2 and TRBJ2-3; the table's D call, TRBD2, has no DNA check behind it. TRBV12-2 is a recognized pseudogene. The sequenced sample consisted of peripheral blood. The CDR3 nucleotides are TGTGCAAGTCGCTTAGGCGGGCATCCCCCCATCGTGGATACGCAGTATTTT. It is translated as CASRLGGHPPIVDTQYF.